This record covers a single T cell receptor (beta chain). The data were taken from a study of blood T cell repertoires in COVID-19. Unmatched junction bases numbered 8, after V lost 2 bases and J lost 7 bases. CDR3 length: 15 residues. Germline V gene lookup returns CDR1 ENHRY and CDR2 SYGVKD. The protocol was immunoSEQ multiplex PCR, while the TCRdb copy is restricted to in-frame clones and leaves out a portion. Here the sample spans roughly 76,000 clones, roughly nine tenths being singletons. The TCR comes from a man in his fifties or sixties with acute or convalescent COVID-19. The sample comprised peripheral blood. J is TRBJ2-7 and V is TRBV10-3; 10 bases map to TRBD2. CDR3 DNA: TGTGCCATCAGTGAGAGGGTAATAGCGGGAGGAGAGCAGTACTTC. This codes for CAISERVIAGGEQYF.